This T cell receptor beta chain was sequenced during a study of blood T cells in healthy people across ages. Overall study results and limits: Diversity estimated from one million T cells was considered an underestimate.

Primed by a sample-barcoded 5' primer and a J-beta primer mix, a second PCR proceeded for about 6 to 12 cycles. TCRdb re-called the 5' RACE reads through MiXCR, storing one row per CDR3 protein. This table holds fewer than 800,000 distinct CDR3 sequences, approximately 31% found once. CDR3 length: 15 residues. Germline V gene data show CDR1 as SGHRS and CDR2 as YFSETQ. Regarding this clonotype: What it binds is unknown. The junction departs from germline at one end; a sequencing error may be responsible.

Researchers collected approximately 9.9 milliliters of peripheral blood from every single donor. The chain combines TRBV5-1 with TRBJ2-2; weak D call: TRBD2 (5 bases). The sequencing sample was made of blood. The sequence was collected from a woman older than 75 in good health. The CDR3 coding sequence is TGCGCCAGCGAAAGCACCCAAGGGCACACCGGGGAGCGGTTTTTT. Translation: CASESTQGHTGERFF.